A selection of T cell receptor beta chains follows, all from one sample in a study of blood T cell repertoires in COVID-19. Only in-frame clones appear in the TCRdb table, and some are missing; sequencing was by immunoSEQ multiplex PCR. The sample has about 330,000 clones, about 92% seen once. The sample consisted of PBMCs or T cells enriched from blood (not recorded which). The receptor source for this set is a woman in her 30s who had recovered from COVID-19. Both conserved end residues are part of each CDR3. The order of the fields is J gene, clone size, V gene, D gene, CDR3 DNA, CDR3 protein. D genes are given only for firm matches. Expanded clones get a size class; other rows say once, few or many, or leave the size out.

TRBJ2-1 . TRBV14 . TGTGCCAGCAGCCAGCGGGGGCCTTACAATGAGCAGTTCTTC CASSQRGPYNEQFF
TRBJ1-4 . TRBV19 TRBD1 TGTGCCAGTAGTCTCACAGGGGGAACTAATGAAAAACTGTTTTTT CASSLTGGTNEKLFF
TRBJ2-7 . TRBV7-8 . TGTGCCAGCAGCTTAACATCCGGAGCAATCTACGAGCAGTACTTC CASSLTSGAIYEQYF
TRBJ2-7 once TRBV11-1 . TGTGCCAGCAGCTTAACAGACGGGAGCTCCTACGAGCAGTACTTC CASSLTDGSSYEQYF
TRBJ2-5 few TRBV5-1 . TGCGCCAGCAGCCCGACAGGAGGAGAGACCCAGTACTTC CASSPTGGETQYF
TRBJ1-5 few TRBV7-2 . TGTGCCAGCAGCCTGACAAGCAATCAGCCCCAGCATTTT CASSLTSNQPQHF
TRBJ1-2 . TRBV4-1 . TGCGCCAGCAGCCGGACAGACAACTATGGCTACACCTTC CASSRTDNYGYTF
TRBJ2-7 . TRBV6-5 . TGTGCCAGCAGGGCGGGGTCCTACGAGCAGTACTTC CASRAGSYEQYF
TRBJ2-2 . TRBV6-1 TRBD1 TGTGCCAGCAGTGAACCAGGGGGATGGGACACCGGGGAGCTGTTTTTT CASSEPGGWDTGELFF
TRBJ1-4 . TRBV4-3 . TGCGCCAGCAGCCAGGCAGTTGGGGCAGATAATGAAAAACTGTTTTTT CASSQAVGADNEKLFF
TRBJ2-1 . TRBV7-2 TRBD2 TGTGCCAGCAGAAGACCGGGACTAGCGGGAAACAATGAGCAGTTCTTC CASRRPGLAGNNEQFF
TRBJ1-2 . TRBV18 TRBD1 TGTGCCAGCTCACCCAGGACAGGGACTTCTTCTAGCTATGGCTACACCTTC CASSPRTGTSSSYGYTF
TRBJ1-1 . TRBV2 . TGTGCCAGCAGTGATCCCCGGAACACTGAAGCTTTCTTT CASSDPRNTEAFF
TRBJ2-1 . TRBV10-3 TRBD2 TGTGCCATCACCCCTAGCGGTTACAATGAGCAGTTCTTC CAITPSGYNEQFF
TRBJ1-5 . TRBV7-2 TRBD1 TGTGCCAGCAGCTTAGCCGGGACAGGGAATCAGCCCCAGCATTTT CASSLAGTGNQPQHF
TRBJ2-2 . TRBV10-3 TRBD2 TGTGCCATCTCTGGGACTAGCGCAGGGACCGGGGAGCTGTTTTTT CAISGTSAGTGELFF
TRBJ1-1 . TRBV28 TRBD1 TGTGCCAGCAGTGCGCAGCTGACAGGGAATAGAAACACTGAAGCTTTCTTT CASSAQLTGNRNTEAFF
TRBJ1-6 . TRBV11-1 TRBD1 TGTGCCAGCAGCTCCCGGGACAGGGGTGATTCACCCCTCCACTTT CASSSRDRGDSPLHF
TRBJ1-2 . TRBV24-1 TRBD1 TGTGCCACCAGTGATCCCGGACAGGGCAACTATGGCTACACCTTC CATSDPGQGNYGYTF
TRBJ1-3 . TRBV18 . TGTGCCAGCTCACCACCGTCAGTACCTGGAAACACCATATATTTT CASSPPSVPGNTIYF
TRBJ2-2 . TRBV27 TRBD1 TGTGCCAGCAATCGACAGGGATACACCGGGGAGCTGTTTTTT CASNRQGYTGELFF
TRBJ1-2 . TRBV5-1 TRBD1 TGCGCCAGCAGCTCCACGGACAGGGTATTAGGCTACACCTTC CASSSTDRVLGYTF
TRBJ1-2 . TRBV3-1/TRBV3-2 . TGTGCCAGCAGCCCCGGGGGGAACTATGGCTACACCTTC CASSPGGNYGYTF
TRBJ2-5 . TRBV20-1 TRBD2 TGCAGTGCTAGTTTGTCTAGCGGGGGGGCCGGAGAGACCCAGTACTTC CSASLSSGGAGETQYF
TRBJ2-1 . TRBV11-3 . TGTGCCAGCAGCTTAGAAGGGACACCCCGGATGGAGCAGTTCTTC CASSLEGTPRMEQFF
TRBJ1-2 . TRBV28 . TGTGCCAGCAAACGACTTACCCGCGGGGGTCGCGGCTACACCTTC CASKRLTRGGRGYTF
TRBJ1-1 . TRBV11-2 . TGTGCCAGCAGCTCGGCCGGCCGGGGGAACACTGAAGCTTTCTTT CASSSAGRGNTEAFF
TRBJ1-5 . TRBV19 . TGTGCCAGTAGTTTTGGAGTTCAGCCCCAGCATTTT CASSFGVQPQHF
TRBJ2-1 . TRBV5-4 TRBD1 TGTGCCAGCAGCTTACAGGGGGGCAATGAGCAGTTCTTC CASSLQGGNEQFF
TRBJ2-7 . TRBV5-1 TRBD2 TGCGCCAGCAGCTCCACCGGGGGGATGGTCACTACCCAGTACTTC CASSSTGGMVTTQYF
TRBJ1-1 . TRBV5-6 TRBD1 TGTGCCAGCAGCAGTCGACAGGGAGGTCTCACTGAAGCTTTCTTT CASSSRQGGLTEAFF
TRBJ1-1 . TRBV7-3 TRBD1 TGTGCCAGCAGCTCCGGGACAGCCGGAGGGTACACTGAAGCTTTCTTT CASSSGTAGGYTEAFF
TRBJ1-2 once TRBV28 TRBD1 TGTGCCAGCGGGATAAACAGGGGCTATGGCTACACCTTC CASGINRGYGYTF
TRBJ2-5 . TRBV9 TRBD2 TGTGCCAGCAGCGTAGTAGCGGGAGGTTCCGAGACCCAGTACTTC CASSVVAGGSETQYF
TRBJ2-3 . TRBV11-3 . TGTGCCAGCAGCTCCCGCGGACTGATCACAGATACGCAGTATTTT CASSSRGLITDTQYF
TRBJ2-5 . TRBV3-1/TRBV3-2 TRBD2 TGTGCCAGCAGCCATGCACCCTCACTAGCGGGGGGTCAAGAGACCCAGTACTTC CASSHAPSLAGGQETQYF
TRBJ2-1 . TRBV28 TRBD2 TGTGCCAGCAGTCTTACCGGGACTAGCGGGAGGGGTGAGCAGTTCTTC CASSLTGTSGRGEQFF
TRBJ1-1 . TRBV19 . TGTGCCAGTAGTATATTTCCAGACTCCAACACTGAAGCTTTCTTT CASSIFPDSNTEAFF
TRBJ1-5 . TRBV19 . TGTGCCAGTAGTCAACCGCAGAATCAGCCCCAGCATTTT CASSQPQNQPQHF
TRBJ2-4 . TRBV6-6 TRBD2 TGTGCCAGCACGCCGGGGGGTGCCAAAAACATTCAGTACTTC CASTPGGAKNIQYF
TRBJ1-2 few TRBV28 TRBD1 TGTGCCAGCAGTCCTGGGACAGGCCCCTATGGCTACACCTTC CASSPGTGPYGYTF
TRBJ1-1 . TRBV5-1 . TGCGCCAGCAGCTTCGATGGGGGCAGGACTGAAGCTTTCTTT CASSFDGGRTEAFF
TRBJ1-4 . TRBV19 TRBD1 TGTGCCAGTGCGGGACAGGGGGATGAAAAACTGTTTTTT CASAGQGDEKLFF
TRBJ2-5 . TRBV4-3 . TGCGCCAGCAGCCAAGGAACCTCGGGGAAAGAGACCCAGTACTTC CASSQGTSGKETQYF
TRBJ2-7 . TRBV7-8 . TGTGCCAGCAGCTTAATAACCACAACCTACGAGCAGTACTTC CASSLITTTYEQYF
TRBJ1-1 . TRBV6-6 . TGTGCCACCCGTGGCGCGGGAAGCAACACTGAAGCTTTCTTT CATRGAGSNTEAFF
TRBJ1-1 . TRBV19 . TGTGCCAGTAGTATTTTGGGCCAGGGTGGTACTGAAGCTTTCTTT CASSILGQGGTEAFF
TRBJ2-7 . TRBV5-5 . TGTGCCAGCAGCTTTGCGGGACAGCAAATTTCCTACGAGCAGTACTTC CASSFAGQQISYEQYF
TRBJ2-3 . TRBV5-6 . TGTGCCAGCAGCTTTAAGTTCAGGAGCGGGACAGATACGCAGTATTTT CASSFKFRSGTDTQYF
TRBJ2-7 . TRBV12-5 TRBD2 TGTGCTAGTGGTTTGGACGCCCCTGGGACTAGCGGGGTCGCATACTCCTACGAGCAGTACTTC CASGLDAPGTSGVAYSYEQYF
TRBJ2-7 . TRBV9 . TGTGCCAGCAGCTCAGGGCACAGCTTACCCTACGAGCAGTACTTC CASSSGHSLPYEQYF
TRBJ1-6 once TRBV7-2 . TGTGCCAGCAGCCAAATGCGAGATTCACCCCTCCACTTT CASSQMRDSPLHF
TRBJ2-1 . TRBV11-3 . TGTGCCAGCAGCCCCGGTGGGCTGTCCTACAATGAGCAGTTCTTC CASSPGGLSYNEQFF